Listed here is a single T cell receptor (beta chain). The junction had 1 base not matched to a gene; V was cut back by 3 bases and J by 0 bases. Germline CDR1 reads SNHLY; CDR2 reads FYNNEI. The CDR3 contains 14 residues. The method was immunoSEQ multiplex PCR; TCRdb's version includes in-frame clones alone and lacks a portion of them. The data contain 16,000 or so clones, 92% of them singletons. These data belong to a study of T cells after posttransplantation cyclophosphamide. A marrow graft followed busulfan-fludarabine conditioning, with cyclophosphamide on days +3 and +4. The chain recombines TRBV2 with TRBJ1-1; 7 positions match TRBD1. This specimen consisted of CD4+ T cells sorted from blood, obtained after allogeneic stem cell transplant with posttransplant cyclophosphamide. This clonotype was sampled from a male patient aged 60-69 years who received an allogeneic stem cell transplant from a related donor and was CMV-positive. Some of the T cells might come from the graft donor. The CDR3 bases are TGTGCCAGCAGTGATGGACAGGTGAACACTGAAGCTTTCTTT. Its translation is CASSDGQVNTEAFF. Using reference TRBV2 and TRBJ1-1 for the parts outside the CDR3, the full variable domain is EPEVTQTPSHQVTQMGQEVILRCVPISNHLYFYWYRQILGQKVEFLVSFYNNEISEKSEIFDDQFSVERPDGSNFTLKIRSTKLEDSAMYFCASSDGQVNTEAFFGQGTRLTVV.